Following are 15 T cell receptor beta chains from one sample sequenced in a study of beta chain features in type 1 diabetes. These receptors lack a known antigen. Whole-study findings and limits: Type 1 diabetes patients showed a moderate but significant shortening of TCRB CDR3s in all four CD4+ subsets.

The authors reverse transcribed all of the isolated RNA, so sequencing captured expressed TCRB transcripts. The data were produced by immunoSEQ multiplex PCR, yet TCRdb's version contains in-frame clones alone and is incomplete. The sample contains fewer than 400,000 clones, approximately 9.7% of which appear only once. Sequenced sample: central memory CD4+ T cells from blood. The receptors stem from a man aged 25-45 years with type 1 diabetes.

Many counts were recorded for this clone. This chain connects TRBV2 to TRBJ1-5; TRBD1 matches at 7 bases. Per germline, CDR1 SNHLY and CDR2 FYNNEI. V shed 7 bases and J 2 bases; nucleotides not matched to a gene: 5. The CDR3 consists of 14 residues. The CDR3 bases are TGTGCCAGCAAGGGACAGAACGGCAATCAGCCCCAGCATTTT. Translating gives CASKGQNGNQPQHF.

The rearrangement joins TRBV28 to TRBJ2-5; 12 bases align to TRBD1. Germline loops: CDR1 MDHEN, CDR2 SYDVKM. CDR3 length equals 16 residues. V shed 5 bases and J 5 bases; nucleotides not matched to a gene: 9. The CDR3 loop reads CASSTPGQGARETQYF. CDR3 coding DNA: TGTGCCAGCAGTACACCGGGACAGGGGGCTAGGGAGACCCAGTACTTC. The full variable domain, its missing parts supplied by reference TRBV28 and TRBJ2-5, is DVKVTQSSRYLVKRTGEKVFLECVQDMDHENMFWYRQDPGLGLRLIYFSYDVKMKEKGDIPEGYSVSREKKERFSLILESASTNQTSMYLCASSTPGQGARETQYFGPGTRLLVL.

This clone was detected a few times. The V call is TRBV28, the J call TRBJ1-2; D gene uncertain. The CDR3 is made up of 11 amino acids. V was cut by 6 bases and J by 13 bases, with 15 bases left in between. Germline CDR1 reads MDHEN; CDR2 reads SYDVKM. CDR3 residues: CASSDVAKSTF. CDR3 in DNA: TGTGCCAGCAGCGACGTGGCCAAGAGCACCTTC.

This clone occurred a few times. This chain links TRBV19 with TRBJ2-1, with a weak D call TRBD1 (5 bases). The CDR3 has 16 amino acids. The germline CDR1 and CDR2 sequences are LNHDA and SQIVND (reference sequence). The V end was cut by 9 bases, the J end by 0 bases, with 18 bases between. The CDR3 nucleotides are TGTGCCAGCCACAAAGGGCGCGGACACTCCTACAATGAGCAGTTCTTC. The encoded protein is CASHKGRGHSYNEQFF.

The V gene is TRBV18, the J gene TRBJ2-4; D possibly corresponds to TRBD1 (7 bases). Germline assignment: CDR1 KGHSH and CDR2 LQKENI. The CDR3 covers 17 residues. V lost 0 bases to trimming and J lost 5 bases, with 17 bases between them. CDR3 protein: CASSPPAGGKDENIQYF. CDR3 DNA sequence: TGTGCCAGCTCACCACCGGCAGGGGGGAAGGACGAAAACATTCAGTACTTC.

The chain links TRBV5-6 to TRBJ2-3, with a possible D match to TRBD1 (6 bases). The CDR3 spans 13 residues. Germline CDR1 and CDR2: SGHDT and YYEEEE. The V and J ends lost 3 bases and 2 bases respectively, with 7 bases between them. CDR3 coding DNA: TGTGCCAGCAGCTCGGGACACACAGATACGCAGTATTTT. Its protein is CASSSGHTDTQYF.

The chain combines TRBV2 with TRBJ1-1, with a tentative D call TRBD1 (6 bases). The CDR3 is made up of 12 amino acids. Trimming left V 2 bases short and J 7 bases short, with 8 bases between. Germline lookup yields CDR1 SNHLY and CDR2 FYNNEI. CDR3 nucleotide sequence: TGTGCCAGCAGTGAACAGGGGAATGAAGCTTTCTTT. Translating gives CASSEQGNEAFF.

DNA for the CDR3: TGCGCCAGCAGCCAAACAGCCTCGGGTGACTATGGCTACACCTTC. This codes for CASSQTASGDYGYTF. The gene calls are TRBV4-3 and TRBJ1-2; D remains unclear. Germline CDR1 and CDR2: LGHNA and YSLEER. There are 15 residues in the CDR3. V was cut by 2 bases and J by 3 bases, with 13 bases left in between.

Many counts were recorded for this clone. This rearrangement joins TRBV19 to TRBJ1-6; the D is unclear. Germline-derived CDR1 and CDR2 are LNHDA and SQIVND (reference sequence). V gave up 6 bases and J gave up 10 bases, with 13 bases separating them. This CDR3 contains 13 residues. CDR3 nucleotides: TGTGCCAGTAGCGGCCTCACCGAATCACCCCTCCACTTT. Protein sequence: CASSGLTESPLHF. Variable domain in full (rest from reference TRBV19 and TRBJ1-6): DGGITQSPKYLFRKEGQNVTLSCEQNLNHDAMYWYRQDPGQGLRLIYYSQIVNDFQKGDIAEGYSVSREKKESFPLTVTSAQKNPTAFYLCASSGLTESPLHFGNGTRLTVT.

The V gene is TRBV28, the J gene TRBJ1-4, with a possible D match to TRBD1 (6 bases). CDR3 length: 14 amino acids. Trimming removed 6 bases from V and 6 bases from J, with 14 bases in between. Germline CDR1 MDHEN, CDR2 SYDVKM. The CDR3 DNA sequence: TGTGCCAGCAGCCAAACAGGGCACCATGAAAAACTGTTTTTT. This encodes CASSQTGHHEKLFF.

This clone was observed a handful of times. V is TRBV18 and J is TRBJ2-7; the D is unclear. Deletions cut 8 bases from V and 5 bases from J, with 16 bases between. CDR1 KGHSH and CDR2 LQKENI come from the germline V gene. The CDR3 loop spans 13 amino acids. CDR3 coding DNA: TGTGCCAGCCGACCGGCGCTATTGGACGAGCAGTACTTC. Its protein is CASRPALLDEQYF.

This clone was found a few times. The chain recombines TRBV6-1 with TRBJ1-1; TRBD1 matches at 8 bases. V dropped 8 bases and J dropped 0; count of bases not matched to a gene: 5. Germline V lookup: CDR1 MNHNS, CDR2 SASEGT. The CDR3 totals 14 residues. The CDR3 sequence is CASPGGIVNTEAFF. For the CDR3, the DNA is TGTGCCAGCCCAGGGGGCATAGTGAACACTGAAGCTTTCTTT.

The chain's CDR3 is CASSPSGVVETQYF. In DNA form, the CDR3 reads TGTGCCAGCAGTCCTTCCGGGGTGGTGGAGACCCAGTACTTC. J is TRBJ2-5 and V is TRBV28; weak D call: TRBD2 (5 bases). Germline V gene data show CDR1 as MDHEN and CDR2 as SYDVKM. The CDR3 sequence is 14 residues long. The V gene lost 5 bases and the J gene lost 5 bases, with 15 bases spanning the gap.

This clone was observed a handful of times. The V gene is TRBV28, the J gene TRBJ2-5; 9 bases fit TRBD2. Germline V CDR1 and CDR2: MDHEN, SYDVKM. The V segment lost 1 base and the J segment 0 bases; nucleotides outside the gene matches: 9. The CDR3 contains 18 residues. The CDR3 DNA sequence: TGTGCCAGCAGTTTATCCGGGAGCGGGGGGTCGAACCAAGAGACCCAGTACTTC. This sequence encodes CASSLSGSGGSNQETQYF.

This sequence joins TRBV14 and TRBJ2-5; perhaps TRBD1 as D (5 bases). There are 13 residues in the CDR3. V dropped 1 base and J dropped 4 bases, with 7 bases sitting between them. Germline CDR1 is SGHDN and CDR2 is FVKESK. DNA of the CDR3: TGTGCCAGCAGCCAAGTCAGGGCAGAGACCCAGTACTTC. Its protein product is CASSQVRAETQYF. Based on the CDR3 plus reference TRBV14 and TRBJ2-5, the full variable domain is EAGVTQFPSHSVIEKGQTVTLRCDPISGHDNLYWYRRVMGKEIKFLLHFVKESKQDESGMPNNRFLAERTGGTYSTLKVQPAELEDSGVYFCASSQVRAETQYFGPGTRLLVL.